There are a few counts of the clone carrying this T cell receptor (beta chain). Its matching antigen is unknown. The data were taken from a study of cytomegalovirus exposure and HLA in healthy donors. The data were produced by immunoSEQ multiplex PCR, yet TCRdb's version contains in-frame clones alone and is incomplete. Here the sample spans roughly 130,000 clones, roughly 90% being singletons. CDR3 length: 17 residues. V was pared by 3 bases and J by 2 bases, with 12 bases of the junction left unmatched. The germline V gene has CDR1 SGDLS and CDR2 YYNGEE. The study, taken as a whole, reports: The authors confirmed in vitro that a few CMV-associated chains were specific for CMV antigens. According to a subsequent analysis, TCR clusters identified in the first cohort showed a tendency to co-occur across the roughly 120 validation repertoires.

V gene TRBV9 combines with J gene TRBJ2-3; 7 bases are a match to TRBD2. Sequenced input: PBMCs. This TCR came from a man aged 25 to 40 in good health and CMV-seronegative. CDR3 DNA: TGTGCCAGCAGCGCAGCAGACAGCGGGATATACACAGATACGCAGTATTTT. Its protein product is CASSAADSGIYTDTQYF.